This record concerns one T cell receptor beta chain sequence. Trimming pared 10 bases from V and 3 bases from J, leaving 16 bases between. This CDR3 contains 13 residues. CDR1 ENHRY and CDR2 SYGVKD come from the germline V gene. Sequencing used immunoSEQ multiplex PCR; TCRdb keeps in-frame clones, though not all of them. The sample comprises roughly 160,000 clones, approximately 80% of which are singletons, and around 12% rests with the top ten. This entry is derived from a study of blood T cell repertoires in COVID-19. Sequencing was carried out using PBMCs or T cells enriched from blood (not recorded which). The TCR originated in a man aged 50 to 59 who had recovered from COVID-19. The chain couples TRBV10-3 to TRBJ2-7; maybe TRBD1 (6 bases). The CDR3 DNA follows: TGTGCCACCGGACAGCTCCTTAACTACGAGCAGTACTTC. Its translation is CATGQLLNYEQYF.